This is a list of T cell receptor beta chains from one sample in a study of shared clonotypes between healthy human individuals. Assay: immunoSEQ multiplex PCR; the TCRdb copy retains only in-frame clones and omits some. The sample has around 600,000 clones; around 95% are singletons. The source material was naive CD8+ T cells sorted from blood. These receptor sequences come from a woman in her thirties in good health. Each CDR3 is given with its conserved first and last residue. The D gene is left open where the match is weak. Rows give clone size only sometimes, using once, few, many, or a class for an expanded clone.

j_gene	v_gene	abundance	d_gene	CDR3nt	CDR3aa
TRBJ2-7	TRBV28	NA	TRBD1	TGTGCCAGCAGCAGGACAGGGGGATTAGGCGAGCAGTACTTC	CASSRTGGLGEQYF
TRBJ2-1	TRBV28	NA	NA	TGTGCCAGCTGCGACGATTCTAATGAGCAGTTCTTC	CASCDDSNEQFF
TRBJ2-5	TRBV9	NA	TRBD2	TGTGCCAGCAGCCCTCTGGAAGCGGGAGTTAATGAGCAGTACTTC	CASSPLEAGVNEQYF
TRBJ2-5	TRBV9	NA	TRBD2	TGTGCCAGCAGCTCAGGGACTAGCGGAGACGGGGAGACCCAGTACTTC	CASSSGTSGDGETQYF
TRBJ2-3	TRBV5-4	NA	NA	TGTGCCAGCAGCTGGGACTTGAGCACAGATACGCAGTATTTT	CASSWDLSTDTQYF
TRBJ1-2	TRBV19	NA	NA	TGTGCCAGTAGTATACCCGGGACTAACTATGGCTACACCTTC	CASSIPGTNYGYTF
TRBJ1-5	TRBV6-1	NA	NA	TGTGCCAGCAGTGAACGGGGAGAAAATTCCAATCAGCCCCAGCATTTT	CASSERGENSNQPQHF
TRBJ2-1	TRBV30	NA	NA	TGTGCCTGGAGTGGGGGTAGCGGCTACAATGAGCAGTTCTTC	CAWSGGSGYNEQFF
TRBJ1-1	TRBV4-1	NA	NA	TGCGCCAGCAGCCAGGTGAAACGGACTGAAGCTTTCTTT	CASSQVKRTEAFF
TRBJ2-7	TRBV13	once	NA	TGTGCCAGCAGTGAAGGACAGCACGAGCAGTACTTC	CASSEGQHEQYF